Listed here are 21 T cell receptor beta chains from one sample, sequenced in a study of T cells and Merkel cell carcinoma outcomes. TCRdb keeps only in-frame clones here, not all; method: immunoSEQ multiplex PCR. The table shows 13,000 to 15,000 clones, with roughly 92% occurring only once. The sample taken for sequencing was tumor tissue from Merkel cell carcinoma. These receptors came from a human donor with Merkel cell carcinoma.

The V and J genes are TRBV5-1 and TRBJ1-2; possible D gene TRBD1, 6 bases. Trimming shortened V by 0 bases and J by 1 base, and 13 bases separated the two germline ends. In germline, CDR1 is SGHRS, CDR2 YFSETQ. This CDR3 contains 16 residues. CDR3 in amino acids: CASSLGTATGNYGYTF. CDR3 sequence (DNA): TGCGCCAGCAGCTTGGGGACAGCTACCGGTAACTATGGCTACACCTTC. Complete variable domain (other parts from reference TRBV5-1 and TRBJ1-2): KAGVTQTPRYLIKTRGQQVTLSCSPISGHRSVSWYQQTPGQGLQFLFEYFSETQRNKGNFPGRFSGRQFSNSRSEMNVSTLELGDSALYLCASSLGTATGNYGYTFGSGTRLTVV.

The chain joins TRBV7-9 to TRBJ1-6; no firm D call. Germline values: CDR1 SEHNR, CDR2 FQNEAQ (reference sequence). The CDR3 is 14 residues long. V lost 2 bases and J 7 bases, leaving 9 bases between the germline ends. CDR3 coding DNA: TGTGCCAGCAGCTTACTAGGAGCAAATTCACCCCTCCACTTT. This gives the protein CASSLLGANSPLHF.

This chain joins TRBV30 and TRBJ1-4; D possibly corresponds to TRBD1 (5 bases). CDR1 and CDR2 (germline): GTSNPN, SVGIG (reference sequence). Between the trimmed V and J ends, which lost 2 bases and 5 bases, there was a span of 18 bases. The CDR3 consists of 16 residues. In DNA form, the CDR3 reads TGTGCCTGGAGTCCGGGACTGTCGTTAGAAAATGAAAAACTGTTTTTT. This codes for CAWSPGLSLENEKLFF.

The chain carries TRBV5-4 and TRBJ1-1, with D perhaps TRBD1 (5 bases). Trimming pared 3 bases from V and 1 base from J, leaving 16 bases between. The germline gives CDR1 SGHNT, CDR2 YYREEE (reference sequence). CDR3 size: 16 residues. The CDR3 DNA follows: TGTGCCAGCAGCTCCGGGACCAAATGGGGGAACACTGAAGCTTTCTTT. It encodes CASSSGTKWGNTEAFF.

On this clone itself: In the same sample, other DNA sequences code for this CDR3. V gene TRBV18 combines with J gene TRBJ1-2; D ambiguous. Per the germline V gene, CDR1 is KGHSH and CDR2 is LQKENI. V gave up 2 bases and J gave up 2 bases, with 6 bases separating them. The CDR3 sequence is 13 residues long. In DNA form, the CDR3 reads TGTGCCAGCTCACCAGGCAGCAACTATGGCTACACCTTC. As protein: CASSPGSNYGYTF.

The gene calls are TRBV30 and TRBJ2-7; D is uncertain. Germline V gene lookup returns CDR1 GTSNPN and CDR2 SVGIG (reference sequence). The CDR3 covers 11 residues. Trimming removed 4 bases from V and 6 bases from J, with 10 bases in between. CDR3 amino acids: CAWTRTGEQYF. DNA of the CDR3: TGTGCCTGGACTCGAACCGGCGAGCAGTACTTC.

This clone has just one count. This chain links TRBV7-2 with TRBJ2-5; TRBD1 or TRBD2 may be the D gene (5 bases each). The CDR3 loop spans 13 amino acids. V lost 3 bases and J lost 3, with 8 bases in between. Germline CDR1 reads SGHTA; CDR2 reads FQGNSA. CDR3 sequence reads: CASSFLGEETQYF. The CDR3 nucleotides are TGTGCCAGCAGCTTTTTGGGGGAAGAGACCCAGTACTTC.

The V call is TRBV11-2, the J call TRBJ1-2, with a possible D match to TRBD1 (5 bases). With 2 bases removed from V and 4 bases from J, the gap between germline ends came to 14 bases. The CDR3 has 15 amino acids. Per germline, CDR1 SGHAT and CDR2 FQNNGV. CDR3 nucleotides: TGTGCCAGCAGCTTAATCTCGTCCAGGGCCTATGGCTACACCTTC. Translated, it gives CASSLISSRAYGYTF. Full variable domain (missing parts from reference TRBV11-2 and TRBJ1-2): EAGVAQSPRYKIIEKRQSVAFWCNPISGHATLYWYQQILGQGPKLLIQFQNNGVVDDSQLPKDRFSAERLKGVDSTLKIQPAKLEDSAVYLCASSLISSRAYGYTFGSGTRLTVV.

CDR3 amino acids: CASSDLRQEYEQYF. The CDR3 nucleotides are TGTGCCAGCAGTGATCTTCGACAGGAATACGAGCAGTACTTC. The J gene is TRBJ2-7, the V gene TRBV6-1; D perhaps matches TRBD1 (6 bases). Trimming cost V 3 bases and J 4 bases, with 13 bases left between them. CDR3 length: 14 residues. Per the germline V gene, CDR1 is MNHNS and CDR2 is SASEGT.

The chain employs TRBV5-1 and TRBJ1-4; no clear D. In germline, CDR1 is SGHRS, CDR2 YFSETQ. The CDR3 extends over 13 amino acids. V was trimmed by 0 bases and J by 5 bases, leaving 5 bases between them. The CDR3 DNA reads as TGCGCCAGCAGCTTGGGGGTAAATGAAAAACTGTTTTTT. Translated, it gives CASSLGVNEKLFF.

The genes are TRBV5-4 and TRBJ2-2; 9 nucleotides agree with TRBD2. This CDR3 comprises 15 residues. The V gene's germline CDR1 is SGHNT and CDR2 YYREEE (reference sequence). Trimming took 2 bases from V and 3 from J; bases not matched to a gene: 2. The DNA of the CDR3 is TGTGCCAGCAGCTTTATAGCGGGGGACACCGGGGAGCTGTTTTTT. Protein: CASSFIAGDTGELFF.

CDR3 sequence reads: CASSLKDRGEQYF. The DNA for the CDR3 is TGTGCCAGCAGCTTAAAAGACAGGGGCGAGCAGTACTTC. The V and J genes are TRBV7-2 and TRBJ2-7; 8 bases map to TRBD1. Germline-derived CDR1 and CDR2 are SGHTA and FQGNSA. The CDR3 is made up of 13 amino acids. V lost 2 bases and J lost 6; bases outside the gene matches: 3.

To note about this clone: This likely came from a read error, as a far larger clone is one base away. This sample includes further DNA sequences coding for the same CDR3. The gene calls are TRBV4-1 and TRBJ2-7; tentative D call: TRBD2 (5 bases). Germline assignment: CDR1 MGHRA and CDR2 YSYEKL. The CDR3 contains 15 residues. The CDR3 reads CASSPLIWTFYEQYF. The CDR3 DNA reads TGCGCTAGCAGCCCCTTAATATGGACTTTCTACGAGCAGTACTTC.

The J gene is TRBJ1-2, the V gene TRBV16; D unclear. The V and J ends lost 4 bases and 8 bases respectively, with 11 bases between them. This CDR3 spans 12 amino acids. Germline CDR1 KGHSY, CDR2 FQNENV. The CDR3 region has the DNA TGTGCCAGCAGCCCGGACCGATCGGGCTACACCTTC. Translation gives CASSPDRSGYTF.

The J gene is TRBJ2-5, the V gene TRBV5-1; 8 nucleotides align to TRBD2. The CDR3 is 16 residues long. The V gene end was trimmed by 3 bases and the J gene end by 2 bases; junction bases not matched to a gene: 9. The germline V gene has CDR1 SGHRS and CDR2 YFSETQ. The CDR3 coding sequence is TGCGCCAGCAGCTCGGAAAGACTAGCGTCTCAAGAGACCCAGTACTTC. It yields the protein CASSSERLASQETQYF.

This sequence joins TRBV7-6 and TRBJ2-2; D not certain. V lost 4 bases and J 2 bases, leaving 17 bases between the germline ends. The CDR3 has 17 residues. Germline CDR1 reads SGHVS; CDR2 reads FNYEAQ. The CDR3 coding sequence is TGTGCCAGCAGCTCCCTTCCCATATCTTCAAACACCGGGGAGCTGTTTTTT. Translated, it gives CASSSLPISSNTGELFF. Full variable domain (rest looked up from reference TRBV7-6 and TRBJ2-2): GAGVSQSPRYKVTKRGQDVALRCDPISGHVSLYWYRQALGQGPEFLTYFNYEAQQDKSGLPNDRFSAERPEGSISTLTIQRTEQRDSAMYRCASSSLPISSNTGELFFGEGSRLTVL.

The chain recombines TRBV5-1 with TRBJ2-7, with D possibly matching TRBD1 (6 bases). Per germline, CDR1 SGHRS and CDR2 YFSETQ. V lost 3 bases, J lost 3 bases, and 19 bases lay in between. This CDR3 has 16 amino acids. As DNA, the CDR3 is TGCGCCAGCAGCTCCTCCCCTGTGGGACAAAGCTACGAGCAGTACTTC. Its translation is CASSSSPVGQSYEQYF.

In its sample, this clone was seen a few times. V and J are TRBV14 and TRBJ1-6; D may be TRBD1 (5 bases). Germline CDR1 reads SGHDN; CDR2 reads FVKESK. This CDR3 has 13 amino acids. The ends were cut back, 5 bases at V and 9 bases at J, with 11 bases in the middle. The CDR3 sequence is CASSDSGGSPLHF. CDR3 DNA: TGTGCCAGCAGCGACAGTGGGGGTTCACCCCTCCACTTT.

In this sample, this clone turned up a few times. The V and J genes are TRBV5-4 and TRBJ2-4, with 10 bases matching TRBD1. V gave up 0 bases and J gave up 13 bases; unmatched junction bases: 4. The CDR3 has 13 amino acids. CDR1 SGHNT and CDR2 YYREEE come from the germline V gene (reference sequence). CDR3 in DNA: TGTGCCAGCAGCTTGGGACAGGGGGCATCGCAGTACTTC. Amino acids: CASSLGQGASQYF.

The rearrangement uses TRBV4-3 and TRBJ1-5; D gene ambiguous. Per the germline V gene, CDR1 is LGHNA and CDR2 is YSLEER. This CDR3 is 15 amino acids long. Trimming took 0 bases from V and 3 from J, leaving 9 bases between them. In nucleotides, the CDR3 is TGCGCCAGCAGCCAAGATAAGGAACCCAATCAGCCCCAGCATTTT. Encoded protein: CASSQDKEPNQPQHF.

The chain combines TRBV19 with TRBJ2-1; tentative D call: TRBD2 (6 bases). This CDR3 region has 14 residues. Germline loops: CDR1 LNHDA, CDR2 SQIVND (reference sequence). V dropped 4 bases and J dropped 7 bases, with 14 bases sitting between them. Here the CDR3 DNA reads TGTGCCAGTAGTAGGGGGGACCCGGGGAATGAGCAGTTCTTC. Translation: CASSRGDPGNEQFF.